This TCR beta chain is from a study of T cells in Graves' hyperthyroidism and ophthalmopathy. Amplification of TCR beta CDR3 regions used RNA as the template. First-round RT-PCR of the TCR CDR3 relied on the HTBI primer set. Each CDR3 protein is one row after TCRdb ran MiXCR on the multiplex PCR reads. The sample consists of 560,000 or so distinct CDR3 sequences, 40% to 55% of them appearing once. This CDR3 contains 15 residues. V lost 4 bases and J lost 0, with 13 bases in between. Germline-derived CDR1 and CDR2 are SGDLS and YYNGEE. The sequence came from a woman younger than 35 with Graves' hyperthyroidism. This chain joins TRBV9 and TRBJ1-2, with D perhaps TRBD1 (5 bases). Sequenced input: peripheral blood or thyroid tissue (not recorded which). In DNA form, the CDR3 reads TGTGCCAGCAGCCAAGATCCCAGGGCTAACTATGGCTACACCTTC. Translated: CASSQDPRANYGYTF.